This entry lists 4 T cell receptor beta chains sequenced from one sample in a study of CD8 T cells in Susac syndrome. Random hexamers were used to reverse transcribe 0.5 to 1 ug of RNA. TCRdb redid the calling of the immunoSEQ multiplex PCR reads with MiXCR, one entry per CDR3 protein. The table records about 180,000 distinct CDR3 sequences, approximately 94% of them present only once. The source material was CD4+ T cells from PBMCs. The receptors were sampled from a human donor with Susac syndrome.

This chain links TRBV18 with TRBJ1-5; TRBD1 matches at 7 bases. The CDR3 is 13 amino acids. V shed 6 bases, J shed 7 bases, and the junction held 6 bases outside the gene matches. CDR1 and CDR2 from the germline V gene are KGHSH and LQKENI. The CDR3 sequence is CASSPDREQPQHF. The CDR3 bases are TGTGCCAGCTCCCCAGACAGGGAACAGCCCCAGCATTTT.

This clonotype was detected once. This rearrangement joins TRBV9 to TRBJ2-7, with D unresolved. The CDR3 extends over 14 amino acids. Germline V gene sequence: CDR1 SGDLS, CDR2 YYNGEE. With 4 bases removed from V and 4 bases from J, the gap between germline ends came to 15 bases. CDR3 bases: TGTGCCAGCAGCCCCGGCAGCGACCAGTACGAGCAGTACTTC. Translated: CASSPGSDQYEQYF. The variable domain in full, completed from reference TRBV9 and TRBJ2-7, reads DSGVTQTPKHLITATGQRVTLRCSPRSGDLSVYWYQQSLDQGLQFLIQYYNGEERAKGNILERFSAQQFPDLHSELNLSSLELGDSALYFCASSPGSDQYEQYFGPGTRLTVT.

The CDR3 DNA is TGTGCCAGCACCCGGGACTCCGACATCGCTTTCTTT. Its translation is CASTRDSDIAFF. V gene TRBV2 combines with J gene TRBJ1-1, with a weak D call TRBD1 (5 bases). V dropped 7 bases and J dropped 11 bases, with 17 bases sitting between them. CDR1 SNHLY and CDR2 FYNNEI come from the germline V gene. The CDR3 loop spans 12 amino acids.

The V and J genes are TRBV7-2 and TRBJ2-5; D uncertain. V shed 0 bases and J shed 5 bases, with 7 bases lying between them. The length of the CDR3 is 13 residues. CDR1 is SGHTA and CDR2 is FQGNSA in the germline V gene. CDR3 sequence: CASSLALWETQYF. The DNA of the CDR3 is TGTGCCAGCAGCTTAGCACTATGGGAGACCCAGTACTTC.